The sequence of this T cell receptor (beta chain) was determined in a study of shared clonotypes between healthy human individuals. Study at large: CD4 naive and memory got three plates each, CD8 naive two, CD8 memory one.

The table lists this clone with a count of one. Its antigen is not known. CDR1 is SGHRS, CDR2 YFSETQ, per germline. The length of the CDR3 is 12 residues. J was trimmed by 8 bases and V by 4 bases; bases with no gene match: 4. The sorted-subset replicate PCRs were given about 210 ng DNA, which is tens of thousands of T cell genomes. TCRdb's table, derived via immunoSEQ multiplex PCR, lists solely in-frame clones and lacks some. The sample has about 2.1 million clones, around 93% seen once. Findings of the study overall: Depth of sequencing was expected to influence donor clonotype sharing.

Positive CCR7 selection of CD45RO-negative cells yielded the naive CD8 cells, and terminally differentiated effector memory CD45RA+ cells were excluded. HIV-negative, healthy adults without recent acute infections or vaccinations were the donors. The TCR comes from a man aged 18-30 years in good health. Some clones in this sample may be carry-over from other donors' samples. The specimen was naive CD8+ T cells from PBMCs. The chain has TRBV5-1 and TRBJ1-2; the match to TRBD1 covers 8 bases. The CDR3 bases are TGCGCCAGCAGCGTGACAGGGGAAGGCTACACCTTC. It codes for CASSVTGEGYTF.